This TCR beta chain is drawn from a study of STAT5B mutations in CD4+ large granular lymphocyte leukemia. Worth noting for this clone: The antigen is unknown.

Assay: immunoSEQ multiplex PCR; the TCRdb copy retains only in-frame clones and omits some. The sample consists of around 29,000 clones, just under 80% of them appearing once. Findings and caveats of the study: No patients shared main leukemic clonotypes, though roughly 27% appeared at low frequency elsewhere.

The sample comprised CD4+ T cells from blood buffy coats. The receptor comes from a human donor in good health.

The CDR3 reads CASSRTSGGNNEQFF. In DNA, the CDR3 is TGTGCCAGCAGTCGGACTAGCGGGGGAAACAATGAGCAGTTCTTC. This chain uses TRBV7-2 with TRBJ2-1; 13 bases line up with TRBD2. The CDR3 spans 15 residues. Looked up from germline, CDR1 is SGHTA and CDR2 is FQGNSA. V lost 6 bases to trimming and J lost 5 bases; unmatched junction nucleotides: 4.